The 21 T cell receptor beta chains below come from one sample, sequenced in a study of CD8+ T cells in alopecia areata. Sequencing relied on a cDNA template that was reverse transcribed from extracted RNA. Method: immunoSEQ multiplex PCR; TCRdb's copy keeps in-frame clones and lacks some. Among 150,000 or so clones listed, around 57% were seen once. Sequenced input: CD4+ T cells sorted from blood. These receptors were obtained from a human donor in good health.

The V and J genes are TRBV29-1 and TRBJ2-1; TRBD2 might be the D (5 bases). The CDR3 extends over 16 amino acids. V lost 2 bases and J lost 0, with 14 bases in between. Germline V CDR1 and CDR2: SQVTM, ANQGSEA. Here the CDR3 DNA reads TGCAGCGTTGAATCGGGAAGATCTAGCTCCTACAATGAGCAGTTCTTC. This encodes CSVESGRSSSYNEQFF.

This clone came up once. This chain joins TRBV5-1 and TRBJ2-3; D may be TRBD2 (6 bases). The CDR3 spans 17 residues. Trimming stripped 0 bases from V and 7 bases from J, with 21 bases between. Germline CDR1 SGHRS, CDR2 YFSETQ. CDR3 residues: CASSLVSGLSTINTQYF. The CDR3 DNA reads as TGCGCCAGCAGCTTGGTATCGGGACTCAGCACCATAAATACGCAGTATTTT.

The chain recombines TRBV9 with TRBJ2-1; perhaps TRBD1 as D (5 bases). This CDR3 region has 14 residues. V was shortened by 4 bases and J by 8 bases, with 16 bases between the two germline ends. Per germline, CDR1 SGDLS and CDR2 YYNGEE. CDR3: CASSSYSGPDEQFF. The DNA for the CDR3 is TGTGCCAGCAGCTCCTATTCAGGGCCGGATGAGCAGTTCTTC.

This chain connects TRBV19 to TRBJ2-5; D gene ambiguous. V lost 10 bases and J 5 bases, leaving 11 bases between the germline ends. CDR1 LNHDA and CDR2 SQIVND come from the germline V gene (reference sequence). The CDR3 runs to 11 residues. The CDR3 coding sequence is TGTGCCACCACCACTGGGGAGACCCAGTACTTC. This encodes CATTTGETQYF.

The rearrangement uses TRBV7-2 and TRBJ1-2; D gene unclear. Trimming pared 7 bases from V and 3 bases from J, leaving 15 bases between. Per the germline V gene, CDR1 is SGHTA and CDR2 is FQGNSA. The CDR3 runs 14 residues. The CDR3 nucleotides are TGTGCCAGCACCATTCCCACACAATACTATGGCTACACCTTC. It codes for CASTIPTQYYGYTF.

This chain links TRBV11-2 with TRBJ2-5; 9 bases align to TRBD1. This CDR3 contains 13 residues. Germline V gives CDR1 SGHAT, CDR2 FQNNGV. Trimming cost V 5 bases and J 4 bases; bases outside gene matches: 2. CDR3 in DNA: TGTGCCAGCAGCAAACAGGGGGCAGAGACCCAGTACTTC. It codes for CASSKQGAETQYF.

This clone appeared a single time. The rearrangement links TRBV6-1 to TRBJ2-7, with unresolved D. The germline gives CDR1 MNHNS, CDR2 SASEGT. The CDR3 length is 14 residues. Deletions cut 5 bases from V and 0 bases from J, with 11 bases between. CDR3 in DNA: TGTGCCAGCAGTTATACGGGTTCCTCCTACGAGCAGTACTTC. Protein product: CASSYTGSSYEQYF.

The CDR3 loop reads CSVVRGSAYNEQFF. The DNA of the CDR3 is TGCAGCGTTGTGCGCGGGAGTGCCTACAATGAGCAGTTCTTC. The chain recombines TRBV29-1 with TRBJ2-1; 7 bases line up with TRBD2. The V gene's germline CDR1 is SQVTM and CDR2 ANQGSEA. J gave up 2 bases and V 4 bases, and 5 bases lay outside the gene matches. The CDR3 has 14 residues.

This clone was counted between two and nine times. CDR3: CSVRGVGAANEKLFF. The CDR3 DNA follows: TGCAGCGTTCGAGGAGTGGGGGCGGCTAATGAAAAACTGTTTTTT. The chain recombines TRBV29-1 with TRBJ1-4, with TRBD1 as a possible D gene (6 bases). This CDR3 is built from 15 residues. Germline-derived CDR1 and CDR2 are SQVTM and ANQGSEA. Trimming left V 5 bases short and J 3 bases short, with 16 bases between.

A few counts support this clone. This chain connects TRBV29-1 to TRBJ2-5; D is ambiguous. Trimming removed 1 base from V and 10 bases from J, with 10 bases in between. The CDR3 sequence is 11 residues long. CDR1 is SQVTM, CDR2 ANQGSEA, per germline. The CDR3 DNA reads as TGCAGCGTTGAAGGAGACGGCAACCAGTACTTC. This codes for CSVEGDGNQYF.

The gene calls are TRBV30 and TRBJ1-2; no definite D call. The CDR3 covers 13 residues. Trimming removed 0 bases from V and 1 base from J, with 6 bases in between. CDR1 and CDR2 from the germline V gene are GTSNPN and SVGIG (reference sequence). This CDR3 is CAWSVLNNYGYTF. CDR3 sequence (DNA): TGTGCCTGGAGTGTACTCAATAACTATGGCTACACCTTC.

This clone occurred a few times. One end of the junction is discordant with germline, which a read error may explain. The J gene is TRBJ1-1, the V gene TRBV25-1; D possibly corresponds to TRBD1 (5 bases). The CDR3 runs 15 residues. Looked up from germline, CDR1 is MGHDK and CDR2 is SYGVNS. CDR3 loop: CASSTHDSKNAEAFF. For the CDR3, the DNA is TGTGCCAGCAGCACCCACGACAGCAAGAACGCTGAAGCTTTCTTT.

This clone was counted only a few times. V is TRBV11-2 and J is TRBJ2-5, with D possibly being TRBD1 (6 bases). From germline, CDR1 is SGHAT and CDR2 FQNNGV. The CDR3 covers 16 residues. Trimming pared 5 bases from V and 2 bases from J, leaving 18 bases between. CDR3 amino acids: CASSPRLTGGQETQYF. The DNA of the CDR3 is TGTGCCAGCAGCCCACGTTTGACAGGTGGACAAGAGACCCAGTACTTC.

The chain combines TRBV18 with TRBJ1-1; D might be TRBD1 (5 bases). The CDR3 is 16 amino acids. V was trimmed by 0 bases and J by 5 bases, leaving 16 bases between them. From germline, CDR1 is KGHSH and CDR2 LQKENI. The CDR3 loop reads CASSPPPQGRRTEAFF. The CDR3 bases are TGTGCCAGCTCACCACCTCCCCAGGGCCGGCGGACTGAAGCTTTCTTT.

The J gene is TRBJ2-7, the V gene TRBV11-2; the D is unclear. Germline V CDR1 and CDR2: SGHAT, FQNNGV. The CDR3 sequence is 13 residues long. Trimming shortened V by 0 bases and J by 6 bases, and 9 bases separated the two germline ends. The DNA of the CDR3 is TGTGCCAGCAGCTTAGAGGTGTCGCGCGAGCAGTACTTC. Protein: CASSLEVSREQYF. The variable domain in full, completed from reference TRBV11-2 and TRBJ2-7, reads EAGVAQSPRYKIIEKRQSVAFWCNPISGHATLYWYQQILGQGPKLLIQFQNNGVVDDSQLPKDRFSAERLKGVDSTLKIQPAKLEDSAVYLCASSLEVSREQYFGPGTRLTVT.

As DNA, the CDR3 is TGTGCCAGTAGTATGTCAGCCGGCGATTACAATGAGCAGTTCTTC. Protein sequence: CASSMSAGDYNEQFF. The genes are TRBV19 and TRBJ2-1; D gene uncertain. V gave up 3 bases and J gave up 4 bases, with 13 bases separating them. CDR3 length: 15 amino acids. Germline loops: CDR1 LNHDA, CDR2 SQIVND (reference sequence).

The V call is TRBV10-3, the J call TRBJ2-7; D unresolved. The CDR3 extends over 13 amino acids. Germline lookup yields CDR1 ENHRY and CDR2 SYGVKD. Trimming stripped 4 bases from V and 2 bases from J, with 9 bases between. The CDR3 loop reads CAISARDPYEQYF. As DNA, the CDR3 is TGTGCCATCAGTGCTAGAGACCCCTACGAGCAGTACTTC.

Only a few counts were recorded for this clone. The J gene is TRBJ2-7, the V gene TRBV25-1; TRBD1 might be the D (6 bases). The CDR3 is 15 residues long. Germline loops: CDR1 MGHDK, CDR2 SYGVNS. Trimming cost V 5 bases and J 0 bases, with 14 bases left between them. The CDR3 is CASSPTGPSSYEQYF. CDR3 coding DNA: TGTGCCAGCAGTCCTACAGGGCCGAGCTCCTACGAGCAGTACTTC.

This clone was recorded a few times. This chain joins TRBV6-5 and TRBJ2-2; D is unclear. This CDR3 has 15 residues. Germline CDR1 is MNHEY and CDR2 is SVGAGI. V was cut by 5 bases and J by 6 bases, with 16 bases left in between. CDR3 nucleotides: TGTGCCAGCAGTCGGCTTGGGTCAGCTTCCGGGGAGCTGTTTTTT. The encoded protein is CASSRLGSASGELFF.

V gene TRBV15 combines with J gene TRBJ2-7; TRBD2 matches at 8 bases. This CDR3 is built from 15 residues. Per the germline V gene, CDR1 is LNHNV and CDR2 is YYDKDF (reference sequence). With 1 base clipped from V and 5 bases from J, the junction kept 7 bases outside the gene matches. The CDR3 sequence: CATSRGGGRFDEQYF. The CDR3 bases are TGTGCCACCAGCAGAGGTGGCGGGAGGTTCGACGAGCAGTACTTC.

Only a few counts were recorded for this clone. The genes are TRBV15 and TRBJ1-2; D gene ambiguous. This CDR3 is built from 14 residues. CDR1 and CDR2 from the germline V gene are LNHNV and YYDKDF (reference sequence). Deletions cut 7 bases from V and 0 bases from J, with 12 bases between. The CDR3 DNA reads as TGTGCCACCACCCCAGGACCCTCTAACTATGGCTACACCTTC. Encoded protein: CATTPGPSNYGYTF.